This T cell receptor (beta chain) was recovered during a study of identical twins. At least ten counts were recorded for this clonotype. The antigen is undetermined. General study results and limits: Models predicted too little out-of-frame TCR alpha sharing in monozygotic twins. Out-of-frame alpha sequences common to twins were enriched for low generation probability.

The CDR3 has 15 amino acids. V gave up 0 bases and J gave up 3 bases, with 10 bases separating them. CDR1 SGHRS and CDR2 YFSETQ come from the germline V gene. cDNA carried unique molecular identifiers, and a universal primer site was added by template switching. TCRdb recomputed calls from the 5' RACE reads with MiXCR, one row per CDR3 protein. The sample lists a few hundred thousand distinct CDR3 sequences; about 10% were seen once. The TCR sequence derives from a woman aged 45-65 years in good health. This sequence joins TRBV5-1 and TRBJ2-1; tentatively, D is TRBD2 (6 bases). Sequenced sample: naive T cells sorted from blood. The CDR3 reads CASSLEEGFYNEQFF. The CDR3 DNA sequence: TGCGCCAGCAGCTTGGAGGAGGGGTTCTACAATGAGCAGTTCTTC.